A single T cell receptor beta chain is shown here with its context. Antigen specificity is unknown. This entry is derived from a study of blood T cells in healthy people across ages. General study points: Reliance upon unsorted PBMCs precluded definitive naive versus antigen-experienced comparison. Aged donors had fewer naive CD4+ cells and lower diversity than long-lived donors.

It was with a sample-barcoded 5' primer and a J-beta primer mix that a second PCR of roughly 7 to 12 cycles was run. Each CDR3 protein gets one entry after TCRdb re-called the 5' RACE reads with MiXCR. The sample records around 800,000 distinct CDR3 sequences, 62% being singletons. Healthy Caucasians from Russia aged about 6 to 100 served as donors. PBMCs were isolated at a quantity of at least 7 million per sample. Germline V gene sequence: CDR1 MNHEY, CDR2 SVGAGI. Trimming shortened V by 0 bases and J by 5 bases, and 9 bases separated the two germline ends. CDR3 length: 14 residues. The receptor was isolated from a man aged 25-45 years in good health. V is TRBV6-5 and J is TRBJ2-3, with unresolved D. The specimen was blood. This chain's CDR3 is CASSYSNQRDTQYF. Here the CDR3 DNA reads TGTGCCAGCAGTTACTCTAACCAGCGAGATACGCAGTATTTT.